The rows below give T cell receptor beta chains drawn from one sample of a study of blood T cell repertoires in COVID-19. Measured with immunoSEQ multiplex PCR; TCRdb has only the in-frame clones, and not every one. The sample consists of 250,000 to 300,000 clones, 70% to 90% of them appearing once. The material sequenced was peripheral blood. Every receptor here comes from a woman aged 65 to 85 with acute or convalescent COVID-19. Both conserved end residues are part of each CDR3. A D gene is named only where the DNA matches it firmly. Not every row has a clone size; where given, it reads once, few, many or a size class.

>NA|14|TRBV19|TRBJ1-5|NA
TGTGCCAGTGGGGGGAGAGTTCGGAATCAGCCCCAGCATTTT
CASGGRVRNQPQHF
>NA|15|TRBV3-1/TRBV3-2|TRBJ1-2|NA
TGTGCCAGCAGCCTAGGGGACTCTTTTAACTATGGCTACACCTTC
CASSLGDSFNYGYTF
>NA|16|TRBV7-2|TRBJ2-1|TRBD1
TGTGCCAGCAGCTTAGATACAGGGGGCTCCTACAATGAGCAGTTCTTC
CASSLDTGGSYNEQFF
>NA|15|TRBV6-5|TRBJ2-7|NA
TGTGCCAGCAGTTACTCGACCAGGGTAGCGGAAGAGCAGTACTTC
CASSYSTRVAEEQYF
>NA|10|TRBV29-1|TRBJ1-2|NA
TGCAGCGTTGGAGTGGAGGGCTACACCTTC
CSVGVEGYTF
>once|16|TRBV30|TRBJ1-3|NA
TGTGCCTGGAGTTCGGGGACACCCTCCTCTGGAAACACCATATATTTT
CAWSSGTPSSGNTIYF
>NA|13|TRBV29-1|TRBJ2-5|NA
TGCAGCGTTGGGAAAACAGCCCAAGAGACCCAGTACTTC
CSVGKTAQETQYF
>NA|15|TRBV5-1|TRBJ1-4|NA
TGCGCCAGCAGCTTGAGCGGTGCAACTAATGAAAAACTGTTTTTT
CASSLSGATNEKLFF
>once|13|TRBV12-3/TRBV12-4|TRBJ1-2|NA
TGTGCCAGCAGGAATCCGGGGAACTATGGCTACACCTTC
CASRNPGNYGYTF
>NA|14|TRBV18|TRBJ1-2|TRBD1
TGTGCCAGCTCTCAGGGACAGGGGGCACAGGGCTACACCTTC
CASSQGQGAQGYTF
>NA|14|TRBV3-1/TRBV3-2|TRBJ2-2|NA
TGTGCCAGCAGCCAAGGGCTTACCACCGGGGAGCTGTTTTTT
CASSQGLTTGELFF